The text below deals with one T cell receptor (beta chain). Some clones are missing from TCRdb's copy, which holds only in-frame ones; the method was immunoSEQ multiplex PCR. This table holds fewer than 650,000 clones, approximately 91% found once. The sample belongs to a study of blood T cell repertoires in COVID-19. J was trimmed by 8 bases and V by 4 bases; bases with no gene match: 11. The germline CDR1 and CDR2 sequences are MGHDK and SYGVNS. The CDR3 loop spans 15 amino acids. The chain has TRBV25-1 and TRBJ1-2; 9 nucleotides line up with TRBD1. This TCR derives from a woman aged 45-65 years with COVID-19, enrolled during active disease. Sequencing was carried out using peripheral blood. Here the CDR3 DNA reads TGTGCCAGCAGTGCTTCCGGGACAGGGTTTTACGGCTACACCTTC. Translating gives CASSASGTGFYGYTF.